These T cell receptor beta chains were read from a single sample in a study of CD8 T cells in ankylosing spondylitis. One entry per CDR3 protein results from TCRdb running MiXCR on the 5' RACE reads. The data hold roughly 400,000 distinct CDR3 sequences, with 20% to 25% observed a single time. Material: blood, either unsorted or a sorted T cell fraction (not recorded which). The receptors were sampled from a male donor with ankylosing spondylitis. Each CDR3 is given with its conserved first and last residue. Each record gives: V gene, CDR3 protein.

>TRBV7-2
CASSLFGGTGELFF
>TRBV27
CASSQTAHYEQYF
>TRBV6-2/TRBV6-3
CASSTLAGRSGALSSYNEQFF
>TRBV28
CASSLLSSYEQYF
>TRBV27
CASSLSLDGSNQPQHF
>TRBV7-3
CASSLSPSGIGETQYF
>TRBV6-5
CASSYQGTWDTQYF
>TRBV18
CASSDAGPNRANEKLFF
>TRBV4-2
CASSQRRGTNEKLFF
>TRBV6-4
CASKGATDTQYF
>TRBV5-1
CASSSPGRGMTSSYEQYF
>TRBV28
CASSYNNEQFF
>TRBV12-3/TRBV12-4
CASSSTINEQYF
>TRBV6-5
CASSYGFAGEGETQYF
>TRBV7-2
CASSWVVDNEQFF
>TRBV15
CATSRVGEYNEQFF
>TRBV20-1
CSALAGLRVQYF
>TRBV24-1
CATSLAGVTDTQYF
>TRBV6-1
CASRIHGSSYEQYF
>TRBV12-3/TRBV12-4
CAINKSPGATEAFF
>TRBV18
CASRTGVEQYF
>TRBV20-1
CSAYGLGLTQYF
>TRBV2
CASSPGLYNEQFF
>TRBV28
CAAAGTTDTQYF
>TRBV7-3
CASSGGQVGTDTQYF
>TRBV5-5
CASSYRLAGSVYNEQFF
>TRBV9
CASSVQTLTGELFF
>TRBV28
CASRFGTSFYEQYF
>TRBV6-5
CASSYGPSSTNNEQFF
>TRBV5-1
CASSKGQGTYNEQFF
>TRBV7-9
CASSLVGPEGEQYF
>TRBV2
CASTIGDTQYF
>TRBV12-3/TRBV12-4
CASSLVTSGRRDTGELFF
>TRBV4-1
CASSLGSTGAMNTEAFF
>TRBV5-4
CASSLTLGGNYGYTF